This is a list of T cell receptor beta chains from one sample in a study of T cells in Graves' hyperthyroidism and ophthalmopathy. From the multiplex PCR reads, TCRdb called clonotypes with MiXCR, one entry per CDR3 protein. Altogether 350,000 to 450,000 distinct CDR3 sequences are present, about 14% being singletons, with the ten largest covering approximately 10%. The material sequenced was blood. Every receptor here comes from a woman aged 60-75 years with Graves' hyperthyroidism. CDR3s include the opening cysteine and the closing phenylalanine or tryptophan. A D gene is named only where the DNA matches it firmly. The size of a clone is reported for some rows only, either as once, few or many, or as a class for expanded clones.

DNA | CDR3 | J | size | V | D
TGTGCCAGCAGCTTAATGGGACTAGGCATCGGAGTGCAGTTCTTC | CASSLMGLGIGVQFF | TRBJ2-1 | many | TRBV11-3 | TRBD2
TGTGCCACCACCACTAGTCCGGGGCGGGGTGAGCAGTTCTTC | CATTTSPGRGEQFF | TRBJ2-1 | NA | TRBV10-3 | NA
TGTGCCAGCAGCCCGGGACTAGCGGGAAAGCAGTTCTTC | CASSPGLAGKQFF | TRBJ2-1 | few | TRBV14 | TRBD2
TGCAGTGCTAGAGCGGCAGGACAAGAGACCCAGTACTTC | CSARAAGQETQYF | TRBJ2-5 | many | TRBV20-1 | NA
TGTGCCAGCAGCAAGTACCGGGACAGGGGGCACAATCAGCCCCAGCATTTT | CASSKYRDRGHNQPQHF | TRBJ1-5 | NA | TRBV7-3 | TRBD1
TGTGCCACCAGCAGCAGACAGCAGACTGAAGCTTTCTTT | CATSSRQQTEAFF | TRBJ1-1 | many | TRBV15 | NA
TGTGCCAGCAGCGCATCTACAGCCCTGTTGGGTTCACCCCTCCACTTT | CASSASTALLGSPLHF | TRBJ1-6 | few | TRBV9 | NA
TGCAGTGCACGGGAGCTCTACGAGCAGTACTTC | CSARELYEQYF | TRBJ2-7 | few | TRBV20-1 | NA
TGTGCCAGCAGCTTAAAGGCTATCGAAAAACTGTTTTTT | CASSLKAIEKLFF | TRBJ1-4 | many | TRBV11-3 | NA
TGCAGCGTTGGACAGATCGACTCCTACAATGAGCAGTTCTTC | CSVGQIDSYNEQFF | TRBJ2-1 | many | TRBV29-1 | NA
TGTGCCAGCAGCCTAAATCGGGGCTCCTACAATGAGCAGTTCTTC | CASSLNRGSYNEQFF | TRBJ2-1 | many | TRBV11-3 | NA
TGCAGCGTTGAAAATTTCGGGCCTACGTATGGCTACACCTTC | CSVENFGPTYGYTF | TRBJ1-2 | many | TRBV29-1 | NA
TGTGCCAGCAGTGTCCAGAGAACCACTGAAGCTTTCTTT | CASSVQRTTEAFF | TRBJ1-1 | many | TRBV6-1 | NA
TGTGCCACCAGCAGGCGGGGACAGGGTCGTTTGAACACTGAAGCTTTCTTT | CATSRRGQGRLNTEAFF | TRBJ1-1 | NA | TRBV15 | TRBD1
TGCGCCAGCAGCGGGACAGTGGGTGGGGCCAACGTCCTGACTTTC | CASSGTVGGANVLTF | TRBJ2-6 | NA | TRBV5-1 | TRBD1
TGTGCCAGCCGCCCTTTAGAAGCTTTCTTT | CASRPLEAFF | TRBJ1-1 | many | TRBV6-1 | NA
TGCGCCAGCAGCTTGGGGGGGTATGGGCAGCCCCAGCATTTT | CASSLGGYGQPQHF | TRBJ1-5 | many | TRBV5-1 | NA
TGTGCCAGCAGCTGGGGGGGACTAGCGGGCGCTCGTGAGCAGTTCTTC | CASSWGGLAGAREQFF | TRBJ2-1 | many | TRBV5-6 | TRBD2